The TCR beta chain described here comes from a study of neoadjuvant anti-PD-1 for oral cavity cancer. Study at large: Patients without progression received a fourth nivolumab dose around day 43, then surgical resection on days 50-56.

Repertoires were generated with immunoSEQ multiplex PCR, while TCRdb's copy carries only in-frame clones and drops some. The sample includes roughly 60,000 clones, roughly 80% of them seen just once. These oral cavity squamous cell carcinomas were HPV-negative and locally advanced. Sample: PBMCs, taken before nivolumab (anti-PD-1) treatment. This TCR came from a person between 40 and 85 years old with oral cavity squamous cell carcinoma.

The CDR3: CASSADRGGYGYTF. For the CDR3, the DNA is TGTGCCAGCTCAGCAGACAGGGGAGGCTATGGCTACACCTTC. V is TRBV18 and J is TRBJ1-2, with 8 bases fitting TRBD1. The CDR3 consists of 14 residues. V lost 5 bases and J lost 4; bases outside the gene matches: 6. Germline V lookup: CDR1 KGHSH, CDR2 LQKENI.